The 10 T cell receptor beta chains presented below share a single source sample, sequenced in a study of OX40 agonist ivuxolimab in advanced cancers. The table came from immunoSEQ multiplex PCR; TCRdb's copy has only in-frame clones and leaves some out. The sample holds 85,000 to 130,000 clones, less than 95% seen once. The material sequenced was CD4+ or CD8+ T cells sorted from blood, taken in a trial of the OX40 agonist ivuxolimab. All receptors derive from an adult with an advanced solid tumor such as melanoma, head and neck, liver or kidney cancer.

The J gene is TRBJ1-6, the V gene TRBV7-2, with a weak D call TRBD1 (6 bases). The V gene's germline CDR1 is SGHTA and CDR2 FQGNSA. V was pared by 5 bases and J by 10 bases, with 21 bases between. The CDR3 has 16 amino acids. This CDR3 reads CASSPIGGGNQSPLHF. The CDR3, as DNA: TGTGCCAGCAGCCCAATAGGGGGAGGGAATCAATCACCCCTCCACTTT.

CDR3 bases: TGTGCCAGCAGTTTGAACAGCTACGAGCAGTACTTC. As protein: CASSLNSYEQYF. The chain joins TRBV28 to TRBJ2-7, with no clear D. The germline V and J ends were trimmed by 3 bases and 3 bases, with 6 bases remaining between them. CDR1 MDHEN and CDR2 SYDVKM come from the germline V gene. The CDR3 is 12 amino acids.

The CDR3, as DNA: TGTGCCAGCAGTGAAGACAGCCCTCCGGGGGCCCAGTACTTC. This encodes CASSEDSPPGAQYF. The chain employs TRBV25-1 and TRBJ2-5; TRBD2 might be the D (6 bases). V lost 2 bases and J lost 9, with 16 bases in between. CDR1 is MGHDK and CDR2 is SYGVNS in the germline V gene. The CDR3 is made up of 14 amino acids.

The chain combines TRBV28 with TRBJ2-5; 11 positions match TRBD2. Germline V gene lookup returns CDR1 MDHEN and CDR2 SYDVKM. This CDR3 spans 18 amino acids. Germline trimming cut 1 base from V and 1 base from J; bases unmatched to any gene: 8. CDR3 coding DNA: TGTGCCAGCAGTTTATCACCCCGACTAGCGGGGCTCCAAGAGACCCAGTACTTC. Its translation is CASSLSPRLAGLQETQYF.

V and J are TRBV7-2 and TRBJ1-1, with 7 positions matching TRBD1. This CDR3 has 15 residues. The germline CDR1 and CDR2 sequences are SGHTA and FQGNSA. With 3 bases clipped from V and 8 bases from J, the junction kept 12 bases outside the gene matches. DNA of the CDR3: TGTGCCAGCAGCTTCGCCCATGACAGGGCATCCGAAGCTTTCTTT. Residues: CASSFAHDRASEAFF. Filled out from reference TRBV7-2 and TRBJ1-1, the complete variable domain reads GAGVSQSPSNKVTEKGKDVELRCDPISGHTALYWYRQSLGQGLEFLIYFQGNSAPDKSGLPSDRFSAERTGGSVSTLTIQRTQQEDSAVYLCASSFAHDRASEAFFGQGTRLTVV.

This clone has only one observation. The V call is TRBV2, the J call TRBJ1-1; D gene unclear. V was trimmed by 2 bases and J by 1 base, leaving 5 bases between them. Per germline, CDR1 SNHLY and CDR2 FYNNEI. The CDR3 covers 13 residues. DNA for the CDR3: TGTGCCAGCAGTGAACGGGAGAACACTGAAGCTTTCTTT. Amino acids: CASSERENTEAFF.

The J gene is TRBJ2-7, the V gene TRBV5-4; D is possibly TRBD1 or TRBD2 (5 bases each). Trimming removed 0 bases at V and 4 bases at J, with 8 bases between. Germline V gene lookup returns CDR1 SGHNT and CDR2 YYREEE (reference sequence). This CDR3 comprises 13 residues. The CDR3 DNA sequence: TGTGCCAGCAGCTTGGCCTGGGGGTACGAGCAGTACTTC. Its protein is CASSLAWGYEQYF.

The rearrangement joins TRBV2 to TRBJ1-3, with D tentatively TRBD1 (5 bases). The germline gives CDR1 SNHLY, CDR2 FYNNEI. Trimming pared 8 bases from V and 2 bases from J, leaving 13 bases between. The CDR3 runs to 14 residues. This CDR3 is CASLRGGTGNTIYF. The CDR3 DNA is TGTGCCAGCTTGAGGGGAGGCACTGGAAACACCATATATTTT.

The chain links TRBV27 to TRBJ2-1; 10 bases match TRBD2. This CDR3 spans 16 amino acids. CDR1 and CDR2 from the germline V gene are MNHEY and SMNVEV (reference sequence). J was trimmed by 4 bases and V by 5 bases; bases with no gene match: 8. CDR3 in DNA: TGTGCCAGCAGTGGCATCAGCGGGGGGGATTACAATGAGCAGTTCTTC. It yields the protein CASSGISGGDYNEQFF.

The chain recombines TRBV2 with TRBJ2-7; 7 bases align to TRBD1. Germline values: CDR1 SNHLY, CDR2 FYNNEI. V lost 8 bases to trimming and J lost 4 bases; unmatched junction nucleotides: 11. The CDR3 contains 14 residues. In DNA form, the CDR3 reads TGTGCCAGCGAGGGACAGATGAAACCTTACGAGCAGTACTTC. Its protein product is CASEGQMKPYEQYF.